One sample yielded the 14 T cell receptor beta chains listed below, sequenced in a study of shared clonotypes between healthy human individuals. The naive CD8 fraction comprised CD45RO-negative cells positively selected for CCR7 and excluded terminally differentiated effector memory CD45RA+ cells. Method: immunoSEQ multiplex PCR; TCRdb's copy keeps in-frame clones and lacks some. The data show about 2,200,000 clones, approximately 94% seen once. The sample consisted of naive CD8+ T cells from PBMCs. The receptors come from a man aged 18 to 29 in good health. Some clones in this sample may be carry-over from other donors' samples.

The chain joins TRBV19 to TRBJ2-2; perhaps TRBD1 as D (5 bases). This CDR3 is 15 amino acids long. Germline-derived CDR1 and CDR2 are LNHDA and SQIVND (reference sequence). Trimming pared 3 bases from V and 0 bases from J, leaving 8 bases between. The DNA for the CDR3 is TGTGCCAGTAGTATCGACAGATCGAACACCGGGGAGCTGTTTTTT. Translation gives CASSIDRSNTGELFF.

Remarks on this clone: The same CDR3 also results from other DNA sequences found in this sample. The genes are TRBV27 and TRBJ1-5; D ambiguous. The CDR3 is made up of 14 amino acids. V dropped 3 bases and J dropped 0 bases, with 6 bases sitting between them. CDR1 MNHEY and CDR2 SMNVEV come from the germline V gene (reference sequence). Here the CDR3 DNA reads TGTGCCAGCAGTTTCCGAGCTAGCAATCAGCCCCAGCATTTT. This gives the protein CASSFRASNQPQHF.

In its sample, this clone was seen once. Other DNA sequences within the sample encode an identical CDR3. The chain has TRBV9 and TRBJ1-3; perhaps TRBD1 as D (6 bases). The CDR3 extends over 14 amino acids. V lost 0 bases to trimming and J lost 3 bases, with 7 bases between them. Germline-derived CDR1 and CDR2 are SGDLS and YYNGEE. The CDR3 spells CASSVEGGGNTIYF. The CDR3 DNA reads TGTGCCAGCAGCGTAGAGGGGGGTGGAAACACCATATATTTT.

The CDR3 protein is CASSKRDRGLEETQYF. CDR3 bases: TGTGCCAGCAGTAAAAGGGACAGGGGCCTCGAGGAGACCCAGTACTTC. The chain is built from TRBV27 and TRBJ2-5; 10 bases align to TRBD1. The CDR3 runs 16 residues. Germline assignment: CDR1 MNHEY and CDR2 SMNVEV (reference sequence). V lost 5 bases to trimming and J lost 5 bases; unmatched junction nucleotides: 11.

The chain has TRBV13 and TRBJ2-7; TRBD2 matches 7 bases. Germline lookup yields CDR1 PRHDT and CDR2 FYEKMQ (reference sequence). Trimming at V came to 1 base and at J to 6 bases, leaving 9 bases not matched to a gene. CDR3 length: 15 amino acids. The CDR3 DNA is TGTGCCAGCAGCTTAGATGTTAGCGGGCCCGCCGAGCAGTACTTC. Protein: CASSLDVSGPAEQYF.

V and J are TRBV9 and TRBJ2-1, with TRBD2 matching over 13 bases. The germline CDR1 and CDR2 sequences are SGDLS and YYNGEE. The CDR3 is made up of 16 amino acids. The J segment lost 8 bases and the V segment lost 4 bases, leaving 9 bases of the junction unmatched. The CDR3 DNA reads TGTGCCAGCAGCCCCAAATTACTAGCGGGAGGGGATGAGCAGTTCTTC. Its protein product is CASSPKLLAGGDEQFF.

This clone was seen a single time. The chain joins TRBV6-5 to TRBJ2-1; no clear D. Germline V gives CDR1 MNHEY, CDR2 SVGAGI. Trimming took off 0 bases at V and 5 bases at J, with 14 bases between the two ends. CDR3 length equals 16 residues. In nucleotides, the CDR3 is TGTGCCAGCAGTTACTCGACGGGTGAGACGAACAATGAGCAGTTCTTC. This sequence encodes CASSYSTGETNNEQFF.

V and J are TRBV9 and TRBJ2-7; D perhaps matches TRBD2 (8 bases). Per the germline V gene, CDR1 is SGDLS and CDR2 is YYNGEE. This CDR3 comprises 15 residues. Trimming stripped 4 bases from V and 5 bases from J, with 19 bases between. The CDR3 protein is CASSPSGGTSNEQYF. CDR3 nucleotides: TGTGCCAGCAGCCCCTCAGGGGGGACTAGTAACGAGCAGTACTTC. Full variable domain (missing parts from reference TRBV9 and TRBJ2-7): DSGVTQTPKHLITATGQRVTLRCSPRSGDLSVYWYQQSLDQGLQFLIQYYNGEERAKGNILERFSAQQFPDLHSELNLSSLELGDSALYFCASSPSGGTSNEQYFGPGTRLTVT.

This chain uses TRBV11-2 with TRBJ1-6; 9 bases are a match to TRBD1. Per the germline V gene, CDR1 is SGHAT and CDR2 is FQNNGV. The CDR3 runs 15 residues. V gave up 5 bases and J gave up 11 bases; unmatched junction bases: 10. This chain's CDR3 is CASSMGTGWGAPLHF. CDR3 DNA: TGTGCCAGCAGCATGGGGACAGGGTGGGGCGCACCCCTCCACTTT.

The chain joins TRBV28 to TRBJ1-2; 8 bases align to TRBD1. J was trimmed by 2 bases and V by 0 bases; bases with no gene match: 2. The germline CDR1 and CDR2 sequences are MDHEN and SYDVKM. This CDR3 comprises 15 residues. The CDR3 DNA follows: TGTGCCAGCAGTTTATGGGGGACAGGAAACTATGGCTACACCTTC. Its protein is CASSLWGTGNYGYTF.

V and J are TRBV7-9 and TRBJ2-7; the match to TRBD2 covers 12 bases. V shed 7 bases, J shed 2 bases, and the junction held 15 bases outside the gene matches. The V gene's germline CDR1 is SEHNR and CDR2 FQNEAQ (reference sequence). The CDR3 spans 18 residues. CDR3 nucleotides: TGTGCCAGCACCCCTCCTGGCACTAGCGGGAGGTCGCCCTACGAGCAGTACTTC. Its protein product is CASTPPGTSGRSPYEQYF. Filled out from reference TRBV7-9 and TRBJ2-7, the complete variable domain reads DTGVSQNPRHKITKRGQNVTFRCDPISEHNRLYWYRQTLGQGPEFLTYFQNEAQLEKSRLLSDRFSAERPKGSFSTLEIQRTEQGDSAMYLCASTPPGTSGRSPYEQYFGPGTRLTVT.

The chain employs TRBV2 and TRBJ2-7; 12 positions match TRBD2. V dropped 8 bases and J dropped 0; count of bases not matched to a gene: 5. The germline V gene encodes CDR1 SNHLY and CDR2 FYNNEI. The CDR3 consists of 15 residues. In nucleotides, the CDR3 is TGTGCCAGCGGAGAGACTAGCGGGAGCTCCTACGAGCAGTACTTC. Translation gives CASGETSGSSYEQYF.

The rearrangement uses TRBV6-1 and TRBJ2-4; TRBD2 aligns across 7 bases. This CDR3 has 15 amino acids. Germline CDR1 is MNHNS and CDR2 is SASEGT. The junction had 6 bases not matched to a gene; V was cut back by 6 bases and J by 1 base. For the CDR3, the DNA is TGTGCCAGCAGGGGATGGGAGGGGGCCAAAAACATTCAGTACTTC. Protein: CASRGWEGAKNIQYF.

This rearrangement joins TRBV18 to TRBJ2-7; 8 bases are a match to TRBD1. The CDR3 totals 16 residues. Germline trimming cut 5 bases from V and 4 bases from J; bases unmatched to any gene: 13. Per germline, CDR1 KGHSH and CDR2 LQKENI. The CDR3 region is CASSDDRGGSLYEQYF. The CDR3 coding sequence is TGTGCCAGCTCAGACGACAGGGGAGGATCCCTTTACGAGCAGTACTTC.